A single sample is the source of the 14 T cell receptor beta chains below, sequenced in a study of T cells after yellow fever vaccination. One entry per CDR3 protein results from TCRdb running MiXCR on the 5' RACE reads. Among some 500,000 distinct CDR3 sequences, around an eighth were seen once, and the ten largest hold over 13%. Sequenced here: PBMCs, sampled on the day of the yellow fever booster vaccination. These receptors were obtained from a man aged 25-40 years who received the YFV17D yellow fever vaccine.

The V call is TRBV30, the J call TRBJ2-5, with D perhaps assigned TRBD1 or TRBD2 (5 bases each). Trimming stripped 4 bases from V and 5 bases from J, with 17 bases between. CDR1 is GTSNPN and CDR2 is SVGIG in the germline V gene (reference sequence). This CDR3 contains 14 residues. The CDR3 region is CAWTRGRFDETQYF. DNA of the CDR3: TGTGCCTGGACTCGGGGACGGTTCGATGAGACCCAGTACTTC.

This clonotype was detected a few times. The chain combines TRBV6-1 with TRBJ2-7; 9 nucleotides agree with TRBD1. The CDR3 is 15 amino acids. CDR1 is MNHNS, CDR2 SASEGT, per germline. Trimming cost V 6 bases and J 2 bases; bases outside gene matches: 8. The chain's CDR3 is CASRQNTGGPYEQYF. The DNA for the CDR3 is TGTGCCAGCAGGCAAAACACAGGGGGCCCCTACGAGCAGTACTTC.

This clonotype has more than one count but fewer than ten. The V gene is TRBV7-2, the J gene TRBJ1-6; no definite D call. This CDR3 comprises 12 residues. Trimming removed 3 bases at V and 9 bases at J, with 6 bases between. Germline CDR1 SGHTA, CDR2 FQGNSA. CDR3 nucleotides: TGTGCCAGCAGCTTCATGAGTTCACCCCTCCACTTT. This encodes CASSFMSSPLHF.

This clonotype has just a few counts. The chain couples TRBV27 to TRBJ2-3; no clear D. Germline CDR1 is MNHEY and CDR2 is SMNVEV (reference sequence). The CDR3 covers 17 residues. The ends were cut back, 8 bases at V and 4 bases at J, with 25 bases in the middle. This chain's CDR3 is CASAAARVNTYPDTQYF. CDR3 DNA: TGTGCCAGCGCCGCGGCACGAGTGAACACGTACCCAGATACGCAGTATTTT.

This clonotype has at least ten counts. J is TRBJ2-5 and V is TRBV5-1; D might be TRBD2 (6 bases). Germline V gene lookup returns CDR1 SGHRS and CDR2 YFSETQ. The CDR3 covers 14 residues. V was pared by 0 bases and J by 2 bases, with 8 bases between. The CDR3 protein is CASSLAGSQETQYF. CDR3 coding DNA: TGCGCCAGCAGCTTGGCCGGGAGTCAAGAGACCCAGTACTTC.

In its sample, this clonotype was seen many times. The gene calls are TRBV5-1 and TRBJ2-7; perhaps TRBD1 as D (5 bases). Germline loops: CDR1 SGHRS, CDR2 YFSETQ. This CDR3 contains 15 residues. The V and J ends lost 4 bases and 6 bases respectively, with 20 bases between them. The CDR3: CASSLDSPHAFEQYF. CDR3 in DNA: TGCGCCAGCAGCCTAGACAGTCCCCATGCCTTCGAGCAGTACTTC.

J is TRBJ1-4 and V is TRBV12-3 or TRBV12-4; D not resolved. The CDR3 sequence is 13 residues long. The V and J ends lost 5 bases and 8 bases respectively, with 12 bases between them. The CDR3 loop reads CASSTTPREKLFF. In DNA form, the CDR3 reads TGTGCCAGCAGTACGACCCCAAGGGAAAAACTGTTTTTT.

This clonotype was seen a few times. The chain uses TRBV10-2 and TRBJ2-1; possibly TRBD2 for D (6 bases). Per germline, CDR1 WSHSY and CDR2 SAAADI. Trimming took off 0 bases at V and 4 bases at J, with 13 bases between the two ends. This CDR3 region has 16 residues. This CDR3 is CASSESLGRPYNEQFF. In nucleotides, the CDR3 is TGCGCCAGCAGTGAGTCTCTTGGGAGGCCTTACAATGAGCAGTTCTTC.

The gene calls are TRBV20-1 and TRBJ2-1, with D perhaps TRBD2 (6 bases). Germline V gene data show CDR1 as DFQATT and CDR2 as SNEGSKA (reference sequence). The V end was cut by 5 bases, the J end by 4 bases, with 18 bases between. There are 15 residues in the CDR3. In DNA, the CDR3 is TGCAGTGCTGGAGGGACTCCAAGAATATACAATGAGCAGTTCTTC. This sequence encodes CSAGGTPRIYNEQFF.

The V and J genes are TRBV4-3 and TRBJ2-7, with no clear D. Deletions cut 0 bases from V and 4 bases from J, with 7 bases between. The CDR3 runs 13 residues. Germline CDR1 LGHNA, CDR2 YSLEER. In DNA, the CDR3 is TGCGCCAGCAGCCAAGACCAGGAGTACGAGCAGTACTTC. Its translation is CASSQDQEYEQYF.

The chain carries TRBV9 and TRBJ2-7; a possible D gene is TRBD2 (5 bases). The germline V gene encodes CDR1 SGDLS and CDR2 YYNGEE. This CDR3 is built from 15 residues. The ends were cut back, 4 bases at V and 0 bases at J, with 14 bases in the middle. The CDR3 DNA reads TGTGCCAGCAGCTCACTCGACGGGGTCTCCTACGAGCAGTACTTC. This codes for CASSSLDGVSYEQYF.

The table lists this clonotype with many counts. The J gene is TRBJ2-7, the V gene TRBV5-1; TRBD2 aligns across 10 bases. This CDR3 spans 15 amino acids. V shed 1 base, J shed 3 bases, and the junction held 4 bases outside the gene matches. Germline loops: CDR1 SGHRS, CDR2 YFSETQ. In nucleotides, the CDR3 is TGCGCCAGCAGCTTGAGTCTAGCGGGAGTCTACGAGCAGTACTTC. Translation: CASSLSLAGVYEQYF. The entire variable domain, with the rest obtained from reference TRBV5-1 and TRBJ2-7, is as follows: KAGVTQTPRYLIKTRGQQVTLSCSPISGHRSVSWYQQTPGQGLQFLFEYFSETQRNKGNFPGRFSGRQFSNSRSEMNVSTLELGDSALYLCASSLSLAGVYEQYFGPGTRLTVT.

This clonotype was recorded a few times. One end of the junction fails to match germline, which may point to a read error. This sequence joins TRBV7-7 and TRBJ2-1, with 7 bases matching TRBD2. CDR1 and CDR2 (germline): SSHAT, FNYEAQ (reference sequence). The length of the CDR3 is 13 residues. CDR3 loop: CASSAGEAGEQFF. Here the CDR3 DNA reads TGTGCTAGCAGCGCGGGAGAGGCGGGTGAGCAGTTCTTC.

This clonotype occurred a few times. The J gene is TRBJ2-1, the V gene TRBV4-3; no firm D call. This CDR3 is 17 amino acids long. Germline CDR1 is LGHNA and CDR2 is YSLEER. V lost 0 bases and J lost 0, with 12 bases in between. CDR3 sequence: CASSQESTPSSYNEQFF. As DNA, the CDR3 is TGCGCCAGCAGCCAAGAATCTACACCCAGCTCCTACAATGAGCAGTTCTTC.